The text below deals with one T cell receptor beta chain. Antigen specificity is unknown. The data were taken from a study of PD-1 blockade in mismatch repair-deficient tumors. The time point is: 10-day in vitro stimulation with candidate neoantigen peptide 2. V shed 8 bases and J 2 bases; nucleotides not matched to a gene: 3. The CDR3 is 13 residues long. Germline V gene lookup returns CDR1 SGHAT and CDR2 FQNNGV. Repertoires were generated with immunoSEQ multiplex PCR, while TCRdb's copy carries only in-frame clones and drops some. The top ten clones hold around 21% of a sample with over 9,000 clones, around 85% of them seen once.

The J gene is TRBJ2-5, the V gene TRBV11-2, with 9 bases that match TRBD2. This clonotype was sampled from an adult with mismatch repair-deficient cancer. The specimen was cells cultured in vitro, collected from a patient treated with pembrolizumab. The CDR3 region has the DNA TGTGCCAGCGGCGGGGGGGTACAAGAGACCCAGTACTTC. Translated: CASGGGVQETQYF.